Below, one TCR beta chain is given with its context. In the authors' methods: Amplification with reference gene primers provided the estimates of nucleated cell counts. Measured with immunoSEQ multiplex PCR; TCRdb has only the in-frame clones, and not every one. Clone size and V and J calls were adopted from that table, with D and trimming inferred from the DNA. The sample has 110,000 or so clones; about 85% are singletons. The data were taken from a study of blood T cell repertoires in COVID-19. Across the study: Spain, Italy and the United States supplied samples that represented acute and convalescent COVID-19. PBMCs, B-cell-depleted T cells, or T cells provided the cDNA or gDNA that made up the material.

Germline CDR1 is SGHRS and CDR2 is YFSETQ. Trimming stripped 3 bases from V and 7 bases from J, with 17 bases between. CDR3 length: 15 residues. V gene TRBV5-1 combines with J gene TRBJ1-5; possible D gene TRBD1, 6 bases. The TCR was taken from a man aged 60-69 years with acute or convalescent COVID-19. Input material: peripheral blood. As DNA, the CDR3 is TGCGCCAGCAGCTCGACCACAGGGAATAACCAGCCCCAGCATTTT. It translates to CASSSTTGNNQPQHF.